This passage covers 5 T cell receptor beta chains from one sample sequenced in a study of cytomegalovirus exposure and HLA in healthy donors. The repertoire was sequenced with immunoSEQ multiplex PCR; TCRdb's copy has only in-frame clones and lacks some. The table lists more than 85,000 clones, just under 95% of them singletons, with roughly 0.9% in the top ten. Material for sequencing was PBMCs. The receptors were gathered from a woman under 30 in good health and CMV-seronegative.

The chain has TRBV27 and TRBJ2-7; 7 positions match TRBD1. V was pared by 5 bases and J by 2 bases, with 3 bases of the junction left unmatched. This CDR3 comprises 13 residues. Germline V lookup: CDR1 MNHEY, CDR2 SMNVEV (reference sequence). The CDR3 DNA sequence: TGTGCCAGCAGTCGGACAGGAACCTACGAGCAGTACTTC. Residues: CASSRTGTYEQYF.

As concerns this clone: This CDR3 is also generated by other DNA sequences in the sample. The rearrangement uses TRBV11-2 and TRBJ2-7, with D uncertain. Deletions cut 3 bases from V and 0 bases from J, with 3 bases between. This CDR3 spans 12 amino acids. CDR1 and CDR2 from the germline V gene are SGHAT and FQNNGV. CDR3 sequence reads: CASSFSSYEQYF. Written as DNA, the CDR3 is TGTGCCAGCAGCTTCAGCTCCTACGAGCAGTACTTC.

The chain is built from TRBV5-6 and TRBJ1-1; TRBD1 aligns across 7 bases. After removal of 5 bases from V and 9 bases from J, the junction contained 4 bases not matched to a gene. Per germline, CDR1 SGHDT and CDR2 YYEEEE. The CDR3 is 11 amino acids. CDR3 coding DNA: TGTGCCAGCAGTTCGACAGGGAAAGCTTTCTTT. It encodes CASSSTGKAFF.

This chain connects TRBV2 to TRBJ1-1, with D possibly matching TRBD1 (6 bases). This CDR3 comprises 14 residues. The ends were cut back, 5 bases at V and 0 bases at J, with 10 bases in the middle. Per germline, CDR1 SNHLY and CDR2 FYNNEI. The CDR3 loop is CASSLQGLNTEAFF. The CDR3 bases are TGTGCCAGCAGTTTACAGGGATTGAACACTGAAGCTTTCTTT.

The chain has TRBV5-5 and TRBJ1-5; 9 bases map to TRBD1. Trimming removed 1 base from V and 7 bases from J; junction bases left unmatched: 6. Germline CDR1 is SGHKS and CDR2 is YYEKEE (reference sequence). This CDR3 has 15 amino acids. CDR3 DNA sequence: TGTGCCAGCAGCTTGACAGGGGGCAGGAGCCAGCCCCAGCATTTT. Protein: CASSLTGGRSQPQHF.